This record covers a single TCR beta chain. An end of the junction does not agree with germline; a read error may underlie this. The sample belongs to a study of blood T cells in healthy people across ages. Together with a sample-barcoded 5' primer, a J-beta primer mix was included in a second PCR lasting about 6 to 11 cycles. MiXCR, applied by TCRdb to the 5' RACE reads, yields one record per CDR3 protein. The sample holds roughly 1.7 million distinct CDR3 sequences, around 36% seen once. Looked up from germline, CDR1 is SGHNT and CDR2 is YENEEA. The CDR3 spans 18 residues. At least 5.5 micrograms of total RNA were extracted per sample.

Sequenced material: blood. The chain joins TRBV11-3 to TRBJ2-1; TRBD2 matches 10 bases. This clonotype originated in a woman aged 25 to 39 in good health. The CDR3 reads CASSIGTPAGGPLNERFF. CDR3 coding DNA: TGTGCCAGCAGCATTGGGACCCCAGCGGGAGGGCCATTGAATGAGCGGTTCTTC. The full variable domain, rest sourced from reference TRBV11-3 and TRBJ2-1, is EAGVVQSPRYKIIEKKQPVAFWCNPISGHNTLYWYLQNLGQGPELLIRYENEEAVDDSQLPKDRFSAERLKGVDSTLKIQPAELGDSAVYLCASSIGTPAGGPLNERFFGPGTRLTVL.